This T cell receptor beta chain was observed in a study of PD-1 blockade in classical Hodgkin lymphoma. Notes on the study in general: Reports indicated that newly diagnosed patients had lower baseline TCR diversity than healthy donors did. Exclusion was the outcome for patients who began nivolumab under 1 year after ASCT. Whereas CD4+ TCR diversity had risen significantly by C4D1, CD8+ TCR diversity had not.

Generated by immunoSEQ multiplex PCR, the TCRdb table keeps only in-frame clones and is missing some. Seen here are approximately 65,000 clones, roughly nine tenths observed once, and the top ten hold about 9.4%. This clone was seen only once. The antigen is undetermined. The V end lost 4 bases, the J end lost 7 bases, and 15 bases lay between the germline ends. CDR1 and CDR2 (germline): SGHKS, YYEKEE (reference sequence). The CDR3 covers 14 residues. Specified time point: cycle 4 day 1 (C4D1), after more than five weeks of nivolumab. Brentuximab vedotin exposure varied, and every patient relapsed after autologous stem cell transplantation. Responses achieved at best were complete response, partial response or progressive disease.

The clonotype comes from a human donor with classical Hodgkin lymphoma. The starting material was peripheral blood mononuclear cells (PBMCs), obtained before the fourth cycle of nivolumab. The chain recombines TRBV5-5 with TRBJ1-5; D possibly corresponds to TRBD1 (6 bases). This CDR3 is CASSPRRGEQPQHF. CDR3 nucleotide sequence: TGTGCCAGCAGCCCCCGCAGGGGAGAACAGCCCCAGCATTTT.